One T cell receptor (beta chain) is described in this entry. Original analysis: Amplification of reference gene primers was used by the study to estimate nucleated cell counts. The repertoire was sequenced with immunoSEQ multiplex PCR; TCRdb's copy has only in-frame clones and lacks some. V, J and clone size were drawn from that table, and D and trimming were deduced from the DNA. The table shows 300,000 or so clones, with around four fifths occurring only once. There are 14 residues in the CDR3. Looked up from germline, CDR1 is LGHNA and CDR2 is YNFKEQ. V was cut by 6 bases and J by 0 bases, with 11 bases left in between. The sample originates from a study of blood T cell repertoires in COVID-19. The wider study: Italy, Spain and the United States were the sources of the convalescent and acute COVID-19 samples. T cells, B-cell-depleted T cells, or PBMCs supplied cDNA or gDNA.

The source material was peripheral blood. This receptor was identified in a woman between 45 and 60 years old with active or convalescent COVID-19. This chain uses TRBV4-2 with TRBJ1-1; D perhaps matches TRBD1 (6 bases). CDR3 nucleotide sequence: TGTGCCAGCAGTTTAGGACAGCTGAACACTGAAGCTTTCTTT. Amino acids: CASSLGQLNTEAFF.